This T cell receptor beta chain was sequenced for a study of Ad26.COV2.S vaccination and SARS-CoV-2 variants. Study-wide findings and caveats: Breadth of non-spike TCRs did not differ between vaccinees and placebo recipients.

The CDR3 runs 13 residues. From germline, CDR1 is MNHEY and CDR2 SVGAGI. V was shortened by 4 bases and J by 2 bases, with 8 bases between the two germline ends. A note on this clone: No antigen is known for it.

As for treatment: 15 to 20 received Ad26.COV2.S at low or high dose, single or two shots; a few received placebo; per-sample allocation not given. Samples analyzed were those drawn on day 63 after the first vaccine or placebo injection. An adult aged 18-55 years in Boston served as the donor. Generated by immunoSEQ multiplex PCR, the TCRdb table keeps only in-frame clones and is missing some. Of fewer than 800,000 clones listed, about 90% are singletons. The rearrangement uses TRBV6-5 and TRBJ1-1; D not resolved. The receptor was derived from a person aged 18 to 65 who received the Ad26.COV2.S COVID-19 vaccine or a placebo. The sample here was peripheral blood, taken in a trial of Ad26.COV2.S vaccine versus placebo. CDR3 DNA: TGTGCCAGCAGTTCAAGACCAAACACTGAAGCTTTCTTT. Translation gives CASSSRPNTEAFF.